One sample yielded the 4 T cell receptor beta chains listed below, sequenced in a study of T cells in Graves' hyperthyroidism and ophthalmopathy. TCR beta CDR3 region amplification was performed from RNA transcripts. Researchers ran a first-round RT-PCR on the TCR CDR3 using the HTBI primer set. TCRdb analysed the multiplex PCR reads with MiXCR anew, one entry per CDR3 protein. The data show more than 500,000 distinct CDR3 sequences, roughly 14% seen once. The sample comprised blood. The receptor set was obtained from a middle-aged woman with Graves' ophthalmopathy.

This clonotype was counted many times. The V call is TRBV28, the J call TRBJ1-5; D is unclear. The CDR3 length is 16 residues. Germline values: CDR1 MDHEN, CDR2 SYDVKM. Trimming took 2 bases from V and 4 from J, leaving 15 bases between them. The CDR3 region is CASSLRRVFGNQPQHF. The CDR3, as DNA: TGTGCCAGCAGTTTACGTCGAGTGTTCGGGAATCAGCCCCAGCATTTT.

This chain joins TRBV5-4 and TRBJ2-4; the match to TRBD1 covers 9 bases. The germline CDR1 and CDR2 sequences are SGHNT and YYREEE (reference sequence). This CDR3 contains 15 residues. The ends lost 4 bases at V and 4 bases at J; junction bases unmatched: 6. The CDR3 loop is CASSTGQGLKNIQYF. The CDR3 DNA reads as TGTGCCAGCAGCACGGGACAGGGATTAAAAAACATTCAGTACTTC.

This clonotype has ten or more counts. This chain links TRBV28 with TRBJ1-2; D unclear. CDR3 length: 14 amino acids. Trimming cost V 6 bases and J 0 bases, with 11 bases left between them. Looked up from germline, CDR1 is MDHEN and CDR2 is SYDVKM. The CDR3 is CASRGGSSNYGYTF. The CDR3 nucleotides read TGTGCCAGCAGAGGTGGCAGCTCTAACTATGGCTACACCTTC.

This clonotype was picked up a small number of times. The chain recombines TRBV6-1 with TRBJ2-2; D is possibly TRBD2 (6 bases). V was shortened by 8 bases and J by 2 bases, with 12 bases between the two germline ends. This CDR3 comprises 14 residues. Germline CDR1 reads MNHNS; CDR2 reads SASEGT. As DNA, the CDR3 is TGTGCCAGCTACGGAGGGGACAACACCGGGGAGCTGTTTTTT. Translating gives CASYGGDNTGELFF.